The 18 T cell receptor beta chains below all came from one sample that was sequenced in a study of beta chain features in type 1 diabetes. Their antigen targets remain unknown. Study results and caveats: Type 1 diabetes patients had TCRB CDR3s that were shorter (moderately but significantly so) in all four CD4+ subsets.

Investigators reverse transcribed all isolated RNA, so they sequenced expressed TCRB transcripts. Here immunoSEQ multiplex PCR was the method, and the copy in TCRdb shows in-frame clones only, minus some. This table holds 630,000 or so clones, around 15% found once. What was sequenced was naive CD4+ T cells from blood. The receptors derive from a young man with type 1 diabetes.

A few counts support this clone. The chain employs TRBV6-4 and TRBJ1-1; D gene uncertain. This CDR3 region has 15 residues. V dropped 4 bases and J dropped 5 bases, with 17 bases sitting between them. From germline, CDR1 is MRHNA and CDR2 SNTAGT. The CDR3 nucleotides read TGTGCCAGCAGTGTCGAGGCCACGTTAGTGACTGAAGCTTTCTTT. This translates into CASSVEATLVTEAFF.

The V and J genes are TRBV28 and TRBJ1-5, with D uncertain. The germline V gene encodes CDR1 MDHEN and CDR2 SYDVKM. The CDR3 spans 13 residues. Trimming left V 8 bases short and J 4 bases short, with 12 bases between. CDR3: CASVVGLNQPQHF. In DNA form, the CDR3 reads TGTGCCAGCGTGGTCGGGTTAAATCAGCCCCAGCATTTT. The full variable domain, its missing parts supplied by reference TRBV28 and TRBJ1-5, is DVKVTQSSRYLVKRTGEKVFLECVQDMDHENMFWYRQDPGLGLRLIYFSYDVKMKEKGDIPEGYSVSREKKERFSLILESASTNQTSMYLCASVVGLNQPQHFGDGTRLSIL.

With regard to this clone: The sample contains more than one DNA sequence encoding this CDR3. CDR3 region: CAWSRRGYEQYF. CDR3 in DNA: TGTGCCTGGAGCCGAAGAGGCTACGAGCAGTACTTC. The chain recombines TRBV30 with TRBJ2-7, with D hard to call. The CDR3 is 12 amino acids. Germline CDR1 and CDR2: GTSNPN and SVGIG (reference sequence). The V and J ends lost 3 bases and 3 bases respectively, with 9 bases between them.

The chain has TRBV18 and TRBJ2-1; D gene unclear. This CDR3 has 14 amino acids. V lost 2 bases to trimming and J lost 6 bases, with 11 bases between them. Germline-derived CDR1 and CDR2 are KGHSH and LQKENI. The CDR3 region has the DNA TGTGCCAGCTCACCAGTTCAGGAGTTCAATGAGCAGTTCTTC. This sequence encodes CASSPVQEFNEQFF.

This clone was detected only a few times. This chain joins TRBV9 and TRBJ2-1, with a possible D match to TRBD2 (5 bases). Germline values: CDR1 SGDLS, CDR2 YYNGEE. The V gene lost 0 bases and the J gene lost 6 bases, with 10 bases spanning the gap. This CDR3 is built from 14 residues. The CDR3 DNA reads TGTGCCAGCAGCGTAGCTGGTGGGAGCAATGAGCAGTTCTTC. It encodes CASSVAGGSNEQFF. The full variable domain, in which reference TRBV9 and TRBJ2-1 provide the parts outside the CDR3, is DSGVTQTPKHLITATGQRVTLRCSPRSGDLSVYWYQQSLDQGLQFLIQYYNGEERAKGNILERFSAQQFPDLHSELNLSSLELGDSALYFCASSVAGGSNEQFFGPGTRLTVL.

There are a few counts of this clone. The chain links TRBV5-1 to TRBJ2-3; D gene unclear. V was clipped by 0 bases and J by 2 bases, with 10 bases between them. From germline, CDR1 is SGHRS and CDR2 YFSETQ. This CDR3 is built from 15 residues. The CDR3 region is CASSLDNSATDTQYF. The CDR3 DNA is TGCGCCAGCAGCTTGGATAACAGCGCCACAGATACGCAGTATTTT. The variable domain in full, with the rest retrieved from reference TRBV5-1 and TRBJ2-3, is KAGVTQTPRYLIKTRGQQVTLSCSPISGHRSVSWYQQTPGQGLQFLFEYFSETQRNKGNFPGRFSGRQFSNSRSEMNVSTLELGDSALYLCASSLDNSATDTQYFGPGTRLTVL.

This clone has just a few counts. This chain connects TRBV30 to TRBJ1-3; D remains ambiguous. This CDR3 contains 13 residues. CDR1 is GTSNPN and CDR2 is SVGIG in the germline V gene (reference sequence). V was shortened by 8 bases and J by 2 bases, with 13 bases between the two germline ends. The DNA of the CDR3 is TGTGCCCGCCAAAAGGTAGCTGGAAACACCATATATTTT. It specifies CARQKVAGNTIYF.

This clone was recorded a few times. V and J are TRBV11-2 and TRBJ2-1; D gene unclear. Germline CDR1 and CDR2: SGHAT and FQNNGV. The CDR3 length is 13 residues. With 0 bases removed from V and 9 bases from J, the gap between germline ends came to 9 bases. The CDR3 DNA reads TGTGCCAGCAGCTTAGAGAAGAGAGGTGAGCAGTTCTTC. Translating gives CASSLEKRGEQFF.

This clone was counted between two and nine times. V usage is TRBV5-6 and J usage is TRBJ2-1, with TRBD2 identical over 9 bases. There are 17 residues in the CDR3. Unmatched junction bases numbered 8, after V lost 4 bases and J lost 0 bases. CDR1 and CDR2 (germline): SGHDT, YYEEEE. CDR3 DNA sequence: TGTGCCAGCAGCCTTTATAGCGGGAGCCCCTCCTACAATGAGCAGTTCTTC. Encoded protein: CASSLYSGSPSYNEQFF.

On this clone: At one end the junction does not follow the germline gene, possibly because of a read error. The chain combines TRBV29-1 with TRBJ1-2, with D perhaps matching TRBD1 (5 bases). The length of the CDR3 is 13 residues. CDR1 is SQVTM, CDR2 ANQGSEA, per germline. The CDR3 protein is CSVEVGRDHGYTF. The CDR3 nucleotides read TGCAGCGTGGAAGTCGGCAGGGATCATGGCTACACCTTC.

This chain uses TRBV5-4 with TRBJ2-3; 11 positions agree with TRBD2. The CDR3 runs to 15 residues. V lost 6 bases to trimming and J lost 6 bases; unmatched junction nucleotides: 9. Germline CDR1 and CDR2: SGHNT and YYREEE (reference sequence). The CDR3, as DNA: TGTGCCAGCACCCATAGCGGGAGGGCCACGGATACGCAGTATTTT. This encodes CASTHSGRATDTQYF.

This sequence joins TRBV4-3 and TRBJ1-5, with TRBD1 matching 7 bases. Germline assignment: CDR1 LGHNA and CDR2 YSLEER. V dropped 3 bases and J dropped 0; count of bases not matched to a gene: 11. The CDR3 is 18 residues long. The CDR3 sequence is CASSQIIRGKFSNQPQHF. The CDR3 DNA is TGCGCCAGCAGCCAGATAATCAGGGGGAAATTTAGCAATCAGCCCCAGCATTTT.

CDR3: CASSDSQGKWTEAFF. The CDR3 bases are TGTGCCAGCAGTGACTCACAGGGAAAATGGACTGAAGCTTTCTTT. The J gene is TRBJ1-1, the V gene TRBV6-4, with a possible D match to TRBD1 (6 bases). Between the trimmed V and J ends, which lost 0 bases and 5 bases, there was a span of 13 bases. This CDR3 is 15 amino acids long. Per the germline V gene, CDR1 is MRHNA and CDR2 is SNTAGT.

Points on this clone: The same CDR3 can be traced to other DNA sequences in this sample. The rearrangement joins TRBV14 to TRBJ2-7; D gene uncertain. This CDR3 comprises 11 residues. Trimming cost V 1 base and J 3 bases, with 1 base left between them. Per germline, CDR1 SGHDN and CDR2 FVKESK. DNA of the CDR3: TGTGCCAGCAGCCAAGTCTACGAGCAGTACTTC. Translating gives CASSQVYEQYF.

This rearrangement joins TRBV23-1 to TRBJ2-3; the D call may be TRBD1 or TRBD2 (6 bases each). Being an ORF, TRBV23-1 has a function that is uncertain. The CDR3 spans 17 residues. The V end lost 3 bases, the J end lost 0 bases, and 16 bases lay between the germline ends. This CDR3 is CASSHLTQGTSTDTQYF. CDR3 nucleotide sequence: TGCGCCAGCAGTCATCTTACCCAGGGGACTAGCACAGATACGCAGTATTTT.

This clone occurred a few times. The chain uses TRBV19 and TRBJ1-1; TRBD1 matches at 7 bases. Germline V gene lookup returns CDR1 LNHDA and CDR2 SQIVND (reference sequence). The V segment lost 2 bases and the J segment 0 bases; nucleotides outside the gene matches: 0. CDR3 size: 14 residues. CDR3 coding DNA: TGTGCCAGTAGTATACAGGGGGTGAACACTGAAGCTTTCTTT. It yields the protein CASSIQGVNTEAFF.

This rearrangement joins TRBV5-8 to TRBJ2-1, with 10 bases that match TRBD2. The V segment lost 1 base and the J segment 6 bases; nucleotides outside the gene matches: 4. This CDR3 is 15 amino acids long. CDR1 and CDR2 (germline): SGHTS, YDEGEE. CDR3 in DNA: TGTGCCAGCAGCTTGCGGAGCGGGGGGGGCAATGAGCAGTTCTTC. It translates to CASSLRSGGGNEQFF.

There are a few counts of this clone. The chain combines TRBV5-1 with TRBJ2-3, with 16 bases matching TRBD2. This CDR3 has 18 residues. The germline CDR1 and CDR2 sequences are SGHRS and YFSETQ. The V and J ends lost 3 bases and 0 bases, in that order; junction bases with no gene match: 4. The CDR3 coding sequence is TGCGCCAGCAGCTCCGGGACTAGCGGGAGGGAGAGCACAGATACGCAGTATTTT. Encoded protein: CASSSGTSGRESTDTQYF.